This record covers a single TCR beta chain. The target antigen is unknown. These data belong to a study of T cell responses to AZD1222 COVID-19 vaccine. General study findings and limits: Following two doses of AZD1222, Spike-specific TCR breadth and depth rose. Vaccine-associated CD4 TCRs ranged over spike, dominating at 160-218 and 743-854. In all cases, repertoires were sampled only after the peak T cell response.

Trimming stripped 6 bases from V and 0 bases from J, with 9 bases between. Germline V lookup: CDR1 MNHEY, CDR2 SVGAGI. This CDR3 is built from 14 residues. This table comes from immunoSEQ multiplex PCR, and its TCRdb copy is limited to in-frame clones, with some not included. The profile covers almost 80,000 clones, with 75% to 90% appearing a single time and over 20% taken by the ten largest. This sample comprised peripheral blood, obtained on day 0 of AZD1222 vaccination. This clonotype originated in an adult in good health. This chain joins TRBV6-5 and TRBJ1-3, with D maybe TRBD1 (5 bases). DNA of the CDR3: TGTGCCAGCAGCGTCGACAGCTCTGGAAACACCATATATTTT. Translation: CASSVDSSGNTIYF.